The text below deals with one T cell receptor beta chain. These data originate in a study of CXCR4 blockade with PD-1 therapy in pancreatic cancer. The CDR3 loop spans 15 amino acids. CDR1 and CDR2 (germline): KGHSH, LQKENI. With 5 bases clipped from V and 6 bases from J, the junction kept 8 bases outside the gene matches. TCRdb's table, derived via immunoSEQ multiplex PCR, lists solely in-frame clones and lacks some. The sample consists of 1,500 or so clones, over 40% of them appearing once. The sample taken for sequencing was tumor tissue. The V and J genes are TRBV18 and TRBJ2-4, with TRBD1 identical over 9 bases. This TCR was recovered from a human donor with pancreatic ductal adenocarcinoma. The CDR3 region has the DNA TGTGCCAGCTCAGAGGACAGGGGAATTCCAAACATTCAGTACTTC. Protein sequence: CASSEDRGIPNIQYF.